Listed below are T cell receptor beta chains from one sample, sequenced in a study of blood T cell repertoires in COVID-19. Clones were read by immunoSEQ multiplex PCR, and TCRdb kept only the in-frame ones, dropping some. The table has roughly 97,000 clones, 90% to 95% seen once; the top ten hold roughly 5.5%. The sequenced sample consisted of peripheral blood. The receptors come from a human donor in a cohort sampled during active COVID-19. Each CDR3 is given without its conserved first and last residue. Fields, in order: J gene, V gene, CDR3 protein.

J: TRBJ1-6
V: TRBV4-3
CDR3: ASRGARAGGGSPLH

J: TRBJ2-1
V: TRBV2
CDR3: ASSEPAGGHEQF

J: TRBJ2-7
V: TRBV12-3/TRBV12-4
CDR3: ASSFTESYEQY

J: TRBJ2-1
V: TRBV7-8
CDR3: ASSTQPRQAGGHNEQF

J: TRBJ1-1
V: TRBV3-1/TRBV3-2
CDR3: ASSQWTGGGEAF

J: TRBJ2-3
V: TRBV28
CDR3: ASSWPGMGLAGRTSTDTQY

J: TRBJ2-7
V: TRBV11-2
CDR3: ASSHTGFYEQY

J: TRBJ2-5
V: TRBV24-1
CDR3: ATRGRGQETQY

J: TRBJ2-1
V: TRBV6-2/TRBV6-3
CDR3: ASSYFHPGGDEQF

J: TRBJ2-5
V: TRBV24-1
CDR3: ATSIGAQETQY

J: TRBJ2-7
V: TRBV29-1
CDR3: SVYTRSYEQY